These 7 T cell receptor beta chains originate from one sample sequenced in a study of tumor-infiltrating lymphocytes in primary liver carcinoma. Production of TCR beta cDNA used around 500 ng total RNA together with a constant-region primer. Generation of the TCR beta libraries relied on three nested multiplex PCR rounds using slightly modified ARM-PCR. Rounds one and two of PCR, each of roughly 11 cycles, were primed with TRBV1-TRBV30 forward primers and a C-beta reverse primer. TCRdb analysed the multiplex PCR reads with MiXCR anew, one entry per CDR3 protein. The sample carries tens of thousands of distinct CDR3 sequences, about three quarters recorded once. It was from roughly 20-30 mg of unsorted bulk tissue that RNA and DNA were co-extracted. The sample taken for sequencing was liver tumor tissue from sampling region 1. Subset reported: tumor region T1, superior pole. These receptors were obtained from a man aged 40-49 years with primary liver carcinoma and hepatitis B virus infection.

The J gene is TRBJ1-4, the V gene TRBV30; D gene unclear. Trimming shortened V by 7 bases and J by 7 bases, and 16 bases separated the two germline ends. Germline CDR1 GTSNPN, CDR2 SVGIG (reference sequence). CDR3 length: 13 amino acids. CDR3 coding DNA: TGTGCCTACTTCTGGGGAGAGCGTGAAAAACTGTTTTTT. It translates to CAYFWGEREKLFF.

This clonotype was observed at least ten times. The chain is built from TRBV7-9 and TRBJ1-1; 8 nucleotides line up with TRBD1. With V trimmed by 3 bases and J by 1 base, 1 base remained unmatched. Germline V CDR1 and CDR2: SEHNR, FQNEAQ (reference sequence). The CDR3 totals 14 residues. The CDR3 DNA reads as TGTGCCAGCAGCTTCGGACAGGGGAACACTGAAGCTTTCTTT. This encodes CASSFGQGNTEAFF. The full variable domain, completed using reference TRBV7-9 and TRBJ1-1, is DTGVSQNPRHKITKRGQNVTFRCDPISEHNRLYWYRQTLGQGPEFLTYFQNEAQLEKSRLLSDRFSAERPKGSFSTLEIQRTEQGDSAMYLCASSFGQGNTEAFFGQGTRLTVV.

To note about this clonotype: At one of its ends the junction is not consistent with the germline gene, which may arise from a read error. The V gene is TRBV7-2, the J gene TRBJ2-7; perhaps TRBD1 as D (5 bases). Germline lookup yields CDR1 SGHTA and CDR2 FQGNSA. The CDR3 sequence is 13 residues long. The CDR3 is CASSLRGAYEQYF. The CDR3 DNA sequence: TGTGCTAGCAGCTTAAGGGGCGCTTACGAGCAGTACTTC.

Concerning this clonotype itself: Compared with germline, one end of the junction differs, possibly owing to a read error. This sequence joins TRBV11-2 and TRBJ2-1; D ambiguous. There are 14 residues in the CDR3. Germline CDR1 is SGHAT and CDR2 is FQNNGV. Here the CDR3 DNA reads TGCGGCAGCAACTTACCTCTAGCCTACAATGAGCAGTTCTTC. Encoded protein: CGSNLPLAYNEQFF.

A note on this clonotype: A junction boundary mismatches the germline segment, possibly from a read error. This rearrangement joins TRBV28 to TRBJ1-5; no clear D gene. The germline gives CDR1 MDHEN, CDR2 SYDVKM. This CDR3 contains 13 residues. The CDR3 DNA is TGTGTCAGCCTTGAAGACGGTTGGCGGCCCCAGCATTTT. Amino acids: CVSLEDGWRPQHF. The complete variable domain, with remaining parts taken from reference TRBV28 and TRBJ1-5, reads DVKVTQSSRYLVKRTGEKVFLECVQDMDHENMFWYRQDPGLGLRLIYFSYDVKMKEKGDIPEGYSVSREKKERFSLILESASTNQTSMYLCVSLEDGWRPQHFGDGTRLSIL.

On this clonotype: A much larger clone lies one base from this, so it may be a read error. V and J are TRBV7-9 and TRBJ2-7, with TRBD1 identical over 8 bases. CDR1 and CDR2 from the germline V gene are SEHNR and FQNEAQ (reference sequence). J lost 2 bases, V lost 4 bases, and 13 bases had no gene match. This CDR3 is built from 17 residues. The CDR3 region is CASSSLLGQAIAYEQYF. DNA for the CDR3: TGTGCCAGCAGCTCCCTCTTGGGACAGGCGATAGCCTACGAGCAGTACTTC. Full variable domain (outside the CDR3, taken from reference TRBV7-9 and TRBJ2-7): DTGVSQNPRHKITKRGQNVTFRCDPISEHNRLYWYRQTLGQGPEFLTYFQNEAQLEKSRLLSDRFSAERPKGSFSTLEIQRTEQGDSAMYLCASSSLLGQAIAYEQYFGPGTRLTVT.

Points on this clonotype: The junction departs from the called germline gene at one end, perhaps through a read error. The chain joins TRBV6-2 or TRBV6-3 to TRBJ2-1; the match to TRBD2 covers 10 bases. This CDR3 is 17 amino acids long. The germline V gene has CDR1 MNHEY and CDR2 SVGEGT. CDR3 residues: CASSHPIAGGSYNEKFF. CDR3 DNA: TGTGCCAGCAGTCACCCCATAGCGGGAGGAAGCTACAATGAGAAGTTTTTC.